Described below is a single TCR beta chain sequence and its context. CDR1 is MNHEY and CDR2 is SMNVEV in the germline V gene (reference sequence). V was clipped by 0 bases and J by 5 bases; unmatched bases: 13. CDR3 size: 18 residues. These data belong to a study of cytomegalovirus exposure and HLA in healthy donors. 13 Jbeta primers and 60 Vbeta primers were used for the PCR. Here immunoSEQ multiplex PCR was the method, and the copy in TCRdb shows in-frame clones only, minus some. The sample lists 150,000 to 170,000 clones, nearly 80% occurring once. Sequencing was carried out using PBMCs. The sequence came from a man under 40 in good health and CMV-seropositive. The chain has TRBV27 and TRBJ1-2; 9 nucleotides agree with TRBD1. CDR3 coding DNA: TGTGCCAGCAGTTTATCGATTCCGGGACAGGGTAGAGGGTATGGCTACACCTTC. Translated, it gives CASSLSIPGQGRGYGYTF.